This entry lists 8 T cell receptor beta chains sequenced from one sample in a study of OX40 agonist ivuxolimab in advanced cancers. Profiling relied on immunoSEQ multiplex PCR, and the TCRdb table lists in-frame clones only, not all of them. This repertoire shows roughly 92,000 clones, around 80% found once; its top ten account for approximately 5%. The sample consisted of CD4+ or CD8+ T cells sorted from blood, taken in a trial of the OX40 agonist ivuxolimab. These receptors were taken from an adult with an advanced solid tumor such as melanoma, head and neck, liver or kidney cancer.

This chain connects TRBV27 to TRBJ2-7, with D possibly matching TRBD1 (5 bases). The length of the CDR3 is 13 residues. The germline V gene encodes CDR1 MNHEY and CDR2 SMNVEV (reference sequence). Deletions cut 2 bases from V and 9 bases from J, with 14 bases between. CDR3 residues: CASSLRQGLLQYF. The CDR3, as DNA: TGTGCCAGCAGTTTAAGGCAGGGTCTCTTGCAGTACTTC.

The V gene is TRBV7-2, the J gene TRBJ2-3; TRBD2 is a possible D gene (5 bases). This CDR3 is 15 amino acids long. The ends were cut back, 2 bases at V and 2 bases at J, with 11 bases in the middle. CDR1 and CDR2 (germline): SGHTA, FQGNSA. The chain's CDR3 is CASSLLAGFTDTQYF. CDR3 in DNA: TGTGCCAGCAGCTTACTCGCGGGTTTCACAGATACGCAGTATTTT.

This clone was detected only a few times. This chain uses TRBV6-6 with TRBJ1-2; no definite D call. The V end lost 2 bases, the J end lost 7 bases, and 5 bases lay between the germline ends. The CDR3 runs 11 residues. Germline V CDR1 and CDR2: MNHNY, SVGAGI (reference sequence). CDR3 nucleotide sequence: TGTGCCAGCAGTTACCCTCCTGGCTACACCTTC. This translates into CASSYPPGYTF.

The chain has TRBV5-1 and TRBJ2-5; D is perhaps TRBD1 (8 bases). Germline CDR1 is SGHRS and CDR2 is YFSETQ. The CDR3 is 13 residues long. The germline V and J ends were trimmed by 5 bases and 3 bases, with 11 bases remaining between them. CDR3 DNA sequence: TGCGCCAGCAGTACAGGGGGGGAAGAGACCCAGTACTTC. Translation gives CASSTGGEETQYF.

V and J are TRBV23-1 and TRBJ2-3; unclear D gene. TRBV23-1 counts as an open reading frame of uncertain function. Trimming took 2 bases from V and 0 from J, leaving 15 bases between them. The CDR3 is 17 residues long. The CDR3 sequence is CASSQGTEPISTDTQYF. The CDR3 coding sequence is TGCGCCAGCAGTCAAGGCACAGAACCCATAAGCACAGATACGCAGTATTTT.

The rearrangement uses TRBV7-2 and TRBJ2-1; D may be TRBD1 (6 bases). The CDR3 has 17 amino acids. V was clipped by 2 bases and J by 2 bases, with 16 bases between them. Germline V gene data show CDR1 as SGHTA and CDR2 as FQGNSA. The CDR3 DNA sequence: TGTGCCAGCAGCTTACCCTACAGGGTCGGCCCCTACAATGAGCAGTTCTTC. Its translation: CASSLPYRVGPYNEQFF.

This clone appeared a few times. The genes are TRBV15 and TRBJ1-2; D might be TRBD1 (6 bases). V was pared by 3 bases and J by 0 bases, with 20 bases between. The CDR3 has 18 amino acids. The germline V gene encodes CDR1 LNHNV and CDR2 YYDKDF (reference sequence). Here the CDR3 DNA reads TGTGCCACCAGCAGGATGGGGACACCCATCCAAGCTAACTATGGCTACACCTTC. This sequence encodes CATSRMGTPIQANYGYTF.

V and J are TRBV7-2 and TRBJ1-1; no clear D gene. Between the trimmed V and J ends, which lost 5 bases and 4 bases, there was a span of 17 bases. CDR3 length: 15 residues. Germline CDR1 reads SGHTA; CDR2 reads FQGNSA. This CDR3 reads CASSTYNGVGTEAFF. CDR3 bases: TGTGCCAGCAGCACGTATAACGGGGTTGGCACTGAAGCTTTCTTT.